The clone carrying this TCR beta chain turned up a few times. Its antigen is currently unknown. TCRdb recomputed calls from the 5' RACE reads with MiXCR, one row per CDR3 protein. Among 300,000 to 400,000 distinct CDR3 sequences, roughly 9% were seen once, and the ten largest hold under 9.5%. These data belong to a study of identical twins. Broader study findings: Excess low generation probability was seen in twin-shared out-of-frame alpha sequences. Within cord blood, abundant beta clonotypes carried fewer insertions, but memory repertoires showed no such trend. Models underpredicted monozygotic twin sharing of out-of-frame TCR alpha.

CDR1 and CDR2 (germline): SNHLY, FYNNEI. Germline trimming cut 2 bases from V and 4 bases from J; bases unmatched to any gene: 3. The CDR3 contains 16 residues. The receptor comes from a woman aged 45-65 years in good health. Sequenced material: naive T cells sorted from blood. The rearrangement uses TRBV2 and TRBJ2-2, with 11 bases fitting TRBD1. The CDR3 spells CASSERTGGGTGELFF. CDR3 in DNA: TGTGCCAGCAGTGAAAGGACAGGGGGCGGCACCGGGGAGCTGTTTTTT.